What follows are 10 T cell receptor beta chains derived from one specimen sequenced in a study of blood T cell repertoires in COVID-19. Method: immunoSEQ multiplex PCR; TCRdb's copy keeps in-frame clones and lacks some. This sample yields some 100,000 clones, of which about 89% are seen a single time; approximately 10% belongs to the top ten. Input material: peripheral blood. The receptors shown here come from a woman in her twenties or thirties with acute or convalescent COVID-19.

The genes are TRBV7-8 and TRBJ1-5, with D maybe TRBD1 (6 bases). Per the germline V gene, CDR1 is SGHVS and CDR2 is FQNEAQ. The ends were cut back, 5 bases at V and 0 bases at J, with 14 bases in the middle. This CDR3 is 16 amino acids long. The DNA for the CDR3 is TGTGCCAGCAGCCCTTACAGGGAAGGTAGCAATCAGCCCCAGCATTTT. The encoded protein is CASSPYREGSNQPQHF.

CDR3 loop: CASSRQQGGARAGTEAFF. CDR3 nucleotide sequence: TGTGCCAGCAGCCGCCAGCAGGGGGGCGCACGGGCTGGCACTGAAGCTTTCTTT. J is TRBJ1-1 and V is TRBV3-1 (or the pseudogene TRBV3-2); TRBD1 agrees at 7 bases. Germline V gene sequence: CDR1 LGHDT, CDR2 YNNKEL (reference sequence). This CDR3 region has 18 residues. J gave up 4 bases and V 4 bases, and 18 bases lay outside the gene matches.

Only one count was recorded for this clone. The rearrangement links TRBV6-6 to TRBJ1-5, with D possibly matching TRBD1 (5 bases). The V gene lost 9 bases and the J gene lost 0 bases, with 18 bases spanning the gap. The CDR3 runs to 16 residues. Germline CDR1 is MNHNY and CDR2 is SVGAGI (reference sequence). The chain's CDR3 is CASIRQYQNSNQPQHF. The CDR3 bases are TGTGCCAGTATAAGACAGTACCAAAATAGCAATCAGCCCCAGCATTTT.

The genes are TRBV20-1 and TRBJ1-4; no reliable D call. CDR1 DFQATT and CDR2 SNEGSKA come from the germline V gene (reference sequence). V shed 6 bases and J shed 5 bases, with 4 bases lying between them. The CDR3 extends over 10 amino acids. This CDR3 is CSARNEKLFF. CDR3 bases: TGCAGTGCCCGGAATGAAAAACTGTTTTTT.

The rearrangement links TRBV5-1 to TRBJ1-5; D is unclear. Germline CDR1 SGHRS, CDR2 YFSETQ. The CDR3 sequence is 13 residues long. Trimming left V 0 bases short and J 9 bases short, with 10 bases between. CDR3 sequence: CASSLDSTMPQHF. CDR3 nucleotides: TGCGCCAGCAGCTTGGACAGCACCATGCCCCAGCATTTT.

Regarding this clone: Compared with germline, one end of the junction differs, possibly owing to a read error. The J gene is TRBJ2-7, the V gene TRBV12-5; a possible D gene is TRBD2 (5 bases). The CDR3 extends over 19 amino acids. CDR1 LGHNT and CDR2 FRNRAP come from the germline V gene. This CDR3 is CASGLGLAGGESLAFWLAF. The CDR3 DNA sequence: TGTGCTAGTGGTTTGGGCTTGGCGGGTGGGGAAAGTCTGGCCTTCTGGCTGGCCTTC.

This clone came up a few times. The genes are TRBV9 and TRBJ2-1, with D perhaps TRBD1 (5 bases). Trimming pared 6 bases from V and 5 bases from J, leaving 6 bases between. The CDR3 extends over 11 amino acids. Per germline, CDR1 SGDLS and CDR2 YYNGEE. In DNA form, the CDR3 reads TGTGCCAGCAAGGGGCACAATGAGCAGTTCTTC. Amino acids: CASKGHNEQFF.

The V and J genes are TRBV6-4 and TRBJ2-3; D remains ambiguous. Trimming left V 3 bases short and J 2 bases short, with 6 bases between. CDR1 and CDR2 from the germline V gene are MRHNA and SNTAGT. This CDR3 has 13 residues. The CDR3 spells CASSEGHTDTQYF. CDR3 nucleotide sequence: TGTGCCAGCAGTGAGGGCCACACAGATACGCAGTATTTT.

CDR3 DNA: TGTGCCAGCAGCTTGTACGGGGAATACGAGCAGTACTTC. Translated, it gives CASSLYGEYEQYF. The chain employs TRBV5-6 and TRBJ2-7, with D maybe TRBD2 (5 bases). With 1 base removed from V and 4 bases from J, the gap between germline ends came to 9 bases. CDR1 and CDR2 from the germline V gene are SGHDT and YYEEEE. The CDR3 contains 13 residues.

This clone was counted between two and nine times. The chain is built from TRBV9 and TRBJ1-6; D possibly corresponds to TRBD1 (5 bases). This CDR3 is built from 16 residues. Trimming shortened V by 0 bases and J by 6 bases, and 13 bases separated the two germline ends. The V gene's germline CDR1 is SGDLS and CDR2 YYNGEE. The CDR3 loop reads CASSVGAGIGNSPLHF. In nucleotides, the CDR3 is TGTGCCAGCAGCGTAGGAGCAGGGATAGGTAATTCACCCCTCCACTTT.